The sequence of this TCR beta chain was determined in a study of control samples from healthy donors and cancer patients. The protocol was immunoSEQ multiplex PCR, while the TCRdb copy is restricted to in-frame clones and leaves out a portion. Among more than 75,000 clones listed, approximately 80% were seen once. V shed 5 bases, J shed 2 bases, and the junction held 5 bases outside the gene matches. The V gene's germline CDR1 is MNHEY and CDR2 SMNVEV (reference sequence). The length of the CDR3 is 16 residues. The V gene is TRBV27, the J gene TRBJ2-3; the match to TRBD2 covers 12 bases. Specimen: blood. The sequence derives from a woman under 40 in good health. CDR3 sequence: CASSPRTSGITDTQYF. DNA of the CDR3: TGTGCCAGCAGTCCTAGGACTAGCGGGATCACAGATACGCAGTATTTT.